This paragraph covers one T cell receptor (beta chain) sequence. This sample is part of a study of T cell clones after liver transplantation. Germline CDR1 reads SGHRS; CDR2 reads YFSETQ. This CDR3 is 19 amino acids long. V was clipped by 2 bases and J by 5 bases; unmatched bases: 18. Profiling relied on immunoSEQ multiplex PCR, and the TCRdb table lists in-frame clones only, not all of them. The table has 75,000 to 95,000 clones, around four fifths seen once. This sample comprised CD4+ T cells from blood, obtained 48 months after liver transplant. The chain uses TRBV5-1 and TRBJ2-5, with 10 bases aligning to TRBD1. The source of this sequence is a human patient who received a liver transplant. Among the T cells, some may be from the graft donor. DNA for the CDR3: TGCGCCAGCAGCTTCATCTCAGCGACAGGGGGCAAGGTGATGGAGACCCAGTACTTC. Encoded protein: CASSFISATGGKVMETQYF.